Below, 8 T cell receptor beta chains from the same sample are listed, as sequenced in a study of vaccination effects on CD4 cells after COVID-19 (dated by TCRdb to between 2021 and 2024). In the ViraFEST assay, PBMC were stimulated with viral peptide pools, and antigen-specific CD4+ T cell clonotypes were then identified by expansion using TCR sequencing. After less than eleven days of culture, CD4+ T cells were isolated with the EasySep CD4+ T cell isolation kit. Healthy vaccine recipients had no prior SARS-CoV-2 infection, confirmed by negative nucleocapsid antibodies before and after vaccination. Libraries came from the immunoSEQ multiplex PCR assay. Entries here come from immuneACCESS through TCRdb and include only in-frame sequences with V and J called. Some clones fail to appear in such tables; in the studies checked, an unresolved V gene covers under half of the shortfall, and the cause of the remainder is unknown. A total of about 65,000 clones appear in this sample, more than 70% of them only once. Roughly 3.1% of the sample is held by the ten biggest clonotypes.

No antigens are known for them. Sequences were derived from CD4+ T cells from PBMCs cultured with HCoV-NL63 spike peptides, sampled before COVID-19 vaccination. Taken with the paper, the label for cell subset or site translates to: HCoV-NL63 spike overlapping peptide pool stimulation. Receptors originate from a human donor who received a COVID-19 vaccine.

The V gene is TRBV5-1, the J gene TRBJ1-5; 8 positions agree with TRBD1. The germline CDR1 and CDR2 sequences are SGHRS and YFSETQ. The trim removed 0 bases at V and 4 bases at J, leaving 3 bases unmatched. The length of the CDR3 is 15 residues. The CDR3 spells CASSLDGQGNQPQHF. The CDR3 DNA sequence: TGCGCCAGCAGCTTGGACGGACAGGGAAATCAGCCCCAGCATTTT.

The chain joins TRBV5-1 to TRBJ1-6; 9 bases are shared with TRBD1. The germline V gene encodes CDR1 SGHRS and CDR2 YFSETQ. This CDR3 comprises 15 residues. Trimming cost V 0 bases and J 10 bases; bases outside gene matches: 5. The CDR3 nucleotides read TGCGCCAGCAGCTTGGCTGGACAGGGGAGATCACCCCTCCACTTT. Its translation is CASSLAGQGRSPLHF.

The V and J genes are TRBV2 and TRBJ1-4; D not resolved. The CDR3 has 13 residues. V lost 6 bases, J lost 6 bases, and 11 bases lay in between. Germline V lookup: CDR1 SNHLY, CDR2 FYNNEI. The CDR3 coding sequence is TGTGCCAGCAGCTCCGACACTTATGAAAAACTGTTTTTT. Amino acids: CASSSDTYEKLFF. The full variable domain, rest sourced from reference TRBV2 and TRBJ1-4, is EPEVTQTPSHQVTQMGQEVILRCVPISNHLYFYWYRQILGQKVEFLVSFYNNEISEKSEIFDDQFSVERPDGSNFTLKIRSTKLEDSAMYFCASSSDTYEKLFFGSGTQLSVL.

The chain recombines TRBV18 with TRBJ1-3; D unresolved. The CDR3 sequence is 16 residues long. The germline CDR1 and CDR2 sequences are KGHSH and LQKENI. V gave up 2 bases and J gave up 4 bases, with 15 bases separating them. In nucleotides, the CDR3 is TGTGCCAGCTCACCAGCCCAGGTGGCGGCGGGAAACACCATATATTTT. This gives the protein CASSPAQVAAGNTIYF.

The chain couples TRBV5-4 to TRBJ2-3; TRBD2 matches 10 bases. J lost 1 base, V lost 1 base, and 6 bases had no gene match. CDR1 and CDR2 from the germline V gene are SGHNT and YYREEE (reference sequence). The CDR3 is 17 amino acids. CDR3 sequence: CASSLYERGGGTDTQYF. In DNA, the CDR3 is TGTGCCAGCAGCTTGTATGAGCGGGGGGGAGGCACAGATACGCAGTATTTT.

The J gene is TRBJ1-1, the V gene TRBV6-5; D not resolved. Germline V gives CDR1 MNHEY, CDR2 SVGAGI. V was trimmed by 6 bases and J by 4 bases, leaving 12 bases between them. This CDR3 comprises 13 residues. In nucleotides, the CDR3 is TGTGCCAGCAGACACGAGTGGAGCACTGAAGCTTTCTTT. This sequence encodes CASRHEWSTEAFF.

The chain is built from TRBV6-5 and TRBJ1-3, with unresolved D. V dropped 6 bases and J dropped 2 bases, with 8 bases sitting between them. CDR1 is MNHEY, CDR2 SVGAGI, per germline. The CDR3 contains 13 residues. CDR3 residues: CASSLDAGNTIYF. For the CDR3, the DNA is TGTGCCAGCAGCTTGGACGCTGGAAACACCATATATTTT.

The V and J genes are TRBV30 and TRBJ2-3, with D hard to call. Trimming removed 5 bases at V and 1 base at J, with 16 bases between. CDR3 length equals 15 residues. Germline CDR1 GTSNPN, CDR2 SVGIG (reference sequence). DNA for the CDR3: TGTGCCTGGTGGCGGTTCGAGTCCGGCACAGATACGCAGTATTTT. This sequence encodes CAWWRFESGTDTQYF.